The rows below give T cell receptor beta chains drawn from one sample of a study of T-cell reconstitution after alpha-beta-depleted transplantation in children. TCRdb re-called the PCR reads with MiXCR, one entry per CDR3 protein. This repertoire shows hundreds of thousands of distinct CDR3 sequences, roughly 10% found once; its top ten account for 6.2%. Sequencing used PBMCs from the stem cell graft donor, obtained from the stem cell graft. These receptors were taken from a human donor who donated a stem cell graft to a child with acute lymphoblastic leukemia. Both conserved end residues are trimmed from each CDR3. Fields, in order: V gene, J gene, CDR3 protein.

V gene: TRBV7-9; J gene: TRBJ2-5; CDR3 protein: ASSLAQVETQY
V gene: TRBV12-3/TRBV12-4; J gene: TRBJ2-7; CDR3 protein: ASSPPNVDRFSSYEQY
V gene: TRBV9; J gene: TRBJ1-2; CDR3 protein: ASSVEGQVYGYT
V gene: TRBV27; J gene: TRBJ2-3; CDR3 protein: ASRTGTVGDMQY
V gene: TRBV20-1; J gene: TRBJ1-2; CDR3 protein: SARDPTGIYGYT
V gene: TRBV7-9; J gene: TRBJ1-1; CDR3 protein: ASSLGQSPGEAF
V gene: TRBV11-2; J gene: TRBJ2-5; CDR3 protein: ASSLRPQETQY
V gene: TRBV6-2/TRBV6-3; J gene: TRBJ2-5; CDR3 protein: ASSWGRQETQY
V gene: TRBV12-3/TRBV12-4; J gene: TRBJ1-1; CDR3 protein: ASSPTGTATEAF
V gene: TRBV27; J gene: TRBJ1-1; CDR3 protein: ASSPNPSWNTEAF
V gene: TRBV7-9; J gene: TRBJ2-5; CDR3 protein: ASSLVEGGKETQY